This note documents a single T cell receptor beta chain sequence. This sample was included in a study of shared T cell receptors in the human thymus. V was pared by 6 bases and J by 3 bases, with 18 bases between. There are 16 residues in the CDR3. CDR1 and CDR2 from the germline V gene are MNHEY and SMNVEV (reference sequence). Profiled with immunoSEQ multiplex PCR; TCRdb holds only in-frame clones, not every one. The profile covers about 660,000 clones, with roughly 88% appearing a single time and roughly 0.0097% taken by the ten largest. These data were also filed under a second study, of human thymus T cells. That paper notes: Resections removed during corrective heart surgery provided the thymus tissue used. In unrelated individuals, thymic repertoires overlapped highly, according to related research.

The chain carries TRBV27 and TRBJ2-1; tentatively, D is TRBD1 (6 bases). The sequenced sample consisted of thymocytes. The sequence was obtained from a boy under two years old with a congenital heart defect. For the CDR3, the DNA is TGTGCCAGCAGCCAAACAGGGAAGCGGAGCTACAATGAGCAGTTCTTC. Its translation is CASSQTGKRSYNEQFF.